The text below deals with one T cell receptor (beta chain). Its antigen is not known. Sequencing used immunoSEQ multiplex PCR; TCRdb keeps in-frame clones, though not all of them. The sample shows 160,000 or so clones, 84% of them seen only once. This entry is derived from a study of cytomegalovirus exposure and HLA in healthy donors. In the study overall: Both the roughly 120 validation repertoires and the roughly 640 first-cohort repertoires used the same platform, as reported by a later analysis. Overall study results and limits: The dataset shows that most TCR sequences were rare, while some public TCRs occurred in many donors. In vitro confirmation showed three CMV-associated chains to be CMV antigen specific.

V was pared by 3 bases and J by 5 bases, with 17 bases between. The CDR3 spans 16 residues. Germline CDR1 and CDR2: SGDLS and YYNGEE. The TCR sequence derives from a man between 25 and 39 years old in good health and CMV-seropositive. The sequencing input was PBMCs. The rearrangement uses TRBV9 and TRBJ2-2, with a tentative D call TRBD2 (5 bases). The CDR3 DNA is TGTGCCAGCAGCGCGGCCGATGGACTGGTAACCGGGGAGCTGTTTTTT. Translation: CASSAADGLVTGELFF.